This T cell receptor beta chain was found in a study of T cells in Graves' hyperthyroidism and ophthalmopathy. CDR1 and CDR2 from the germline V gene are MGHDK and SYGVNS. The CDR3 is 19 residues long. Trimming removed 2 bases from V and 2 bases from J, with 24 bases in between. This clonotype was seen ten or more times. Researchers took RNA transcripts and amplified the TCR beta CDR3 regions from them. Carried out on the TCR CDR3, a first-round RT-PCR used the HTBI primer set. TCRdb ran MiXCR on the multiplex PCR reads and lists one entry per CDR3 protein. The data show about 270,000 distinct CDR3 sequences, approximately 16% seen once.

The V call is TRBV25-1, the J call TRBJ2-5, with D possibly TRBD2 on 5 matching bases. This TCR derives from a woman between 45 and 60 years old with Graves' hyperthyroidism that later progressed to Graves' ophthalmopathy. Source material: blood. Here the CDR3 DNA reads TGTGCCAGCAGTGAAGTAGCGACTACGACCTTCCGGATTCAAGAGACCCAGTACTTC. It yields the protein CASSEVATTTFRIQETQYF.